The entry below describes one T cell receptor beta chain. Germline CDR1 is MNHEY and CDR2 is SMNVEV (reference sequence). V lost 3 bases and J 5 bases, leaving 11 bases between the germline ends. This CDR3 comprises 14 residues. Clones were read by immunoSEQ multiplex PCR, and TCRdb kept only the in-frame ones, dropping some. The sample has fewer than 110,000 clones; about 89% are singletons. This sample was taken from a study of control samples from healthy donors and cancer patients. The V and J genes are TRBV27 and TRBJ2-1; D is undetermined. Sample: PBMCs. This receptor was identified in a man between 60 and 70 years old with lung cancer. The CDR3 DNA follows: TGTGCCAGCAGTTTCTTCCTAGGTAACAATGAGCAGTTCTTC. Encoded protein: CASSFFLGNNEQFF.